This T cell receptor (beta chain) was captured by sequencing in a study of blood T cell repertoires in COVID-19. V lost 4 bases to trimming and J lost 5 bases, with 14 bases between them. Germline V gene data show CDR1 as SNHLY and CDR2 as FYNNEI. The CDR3 is made up of 14 amino acids. TCRdb keeps only in-frame clones here, not all; method: immunoSEQ multiplex PCR. This sample has about 140,000 clones, with roughly 81% found just once. This clonotype was sampled from a woman between 50 and 59 years old with active or convalescent COVID-19. The rearrangement joins TRBV2 to TRBJ2-5; TRBD1 might be the D (6 bases). The specimen was peripheral blood. Here the CDR3 reads CASSAQGMAETQYF. CDR3 DNA sequence: TGTGCCAGCAGTGCGCAGGGGATGGCGGAGACCCAGTACTTC.